What follows are 24 T cell receptor beta chains derived from one specimen sequenced in a study of T-cell reconstitution after alpha-beta-depleted transplantation in children. For TCRbeta, the library was prepared with unique molecular identifiers. Via MiXCR, TCRdb re-called the PCR reads, giving one row per CDR3 protein. The profile covers 350,000 to 400,000 distinct CDR3 sequences, with 13% appearing a single time and 3.5% to 4.5% taken by the ten largest. The sample here was PBMCs, taken from the stem cell graft. Source of these receptors: a human donor who donated a stem cell graft to a child with Fanconi anemia.

This clonotype was observed at least ten times. The chain is built from TRBV3-1 and TRBJ1-1, with D hard to call. V was cut by 4 bases and J by 5 bases, with 17 bases left in between. The CDR3 is 15 residues long. CDR1 is LGHDT and CDR2 is YNNKEL in the germline V gene (reference sequence). This chain's CDR3 is CASSPQNSVWTEAFF. In nucleotides, the CDR3 is TGTGCCAGCAGCCCCCAAAATAGTGTTTGGACTGAAGCTTTCTTT.

This clonotype was observed a few times. The chain employs TRBV7-2 and TRBJ1-3; possibly TRBD1 for D (5 bases). Germline values: CDR1 SGHTA, CDR2 FQGNSA. CDR3 length: 16 residues. V was pared by 0 bases and J by 0 bases, with 9 bases between. CDR3 bases: TGTGCCAGCAGCTTAGCACAGGCCAGCTCTGGAAACACCATATATTTT. Protein: CASSLAQASSGNTIYF.

This clonotype has more than one count but fewer than ten. The J gene is TRBJ1-5, the V gene TRBV12-3 or TRBV12-4; tentatively, D is TRBD1 (5 bases). CDR3 length equals 16 residues. The germline V and J ends were trimmed by 3 bases and 2 bases, with 14 bases remaining between them. CDR3 in amino acids: CASSLGRAGGNQPQHF. CDR3 bases: TGTGCCAGCAGTTTGGGCAGGGCGGGCGGCAATCAGCCCCAGCATTTT.

This clonotype was picked up a small number of times. The chain joins TRBV28 to TRBJ2-5; TRBD1 is a possible D gene (5 bases). CDR1 MDHEN and CDR2 SYDVKM come from the germline V gene. CDR3 size: 14 residues. Between the trimmed V and J ends, which lost 4 bases and 5 bases, there was a span of 14 bases. The CDR3 spells CASSSERGLETQYF. CDR3 sequence (DNA): TGTGCCAGCAGTTCGGAAAGGGGCCTTGAGACCCAGTACTTC.

This clonotype was counted ten times or more. This chain uses TRBV27 with TRBJ1-5, with D possibly TRBD1 on 6 matching bases. CDR3 length: 13 amino acids. Germline V gives CDR1 MNHEY, CDR2 SMNVEV (reference sequence). V was clipped by 6 bases and J by 2 bases, with 8 bases between them. The CDR3 spells CASSYRGNQPQHF. DNA for the CDR3: TGTGCCAGCAGCTACAGGGGCAATCAGCCCCAGCATTTT.

This clonotype was seen repeatedly, ten times or more. The chain is built from TRBV7-9 and TRBJ2-7; 7 nucleotides match TRBD2. CDR3 length: 12 amino acids. The V gene's germline CDR1 is SEHNR and CDR2 FQNEAQ (reference sequence). V lost 3 bases, J lost 5 bases, and 1 base stayed unmatched. CDR3 region: CASSLGGDEQYF. DNA of the CDR3: TGTGCCAGCAGCTTGGGAGGGGACGAGCAGTACTTC.

This clonotype was detected many times. CDR3 amino acids: CASSFTQNQPQHF. CDR3 sequence (DNA): TGTGCCAGCAGTTTTACGCAGAATCAGCCCCAGCATTTT. J is TRBJ1-5 and V is TRBV27; no firm D call. The CDR3 spans 13 residues. V dropped 3 bases and J dropped 4 bases, with 7 bases sitting between them. Germline CDR1 is MNHEY and CDR2 is SMNVEV (reference sequence).

V and J are TRBV5-1 and TRBJ2-2; 9 bases agree with TRBD1. J was trimmed by 0 bases and V by 4 bases; bases with no gene match: 4. The CDR3 loop spans 16 amino acids. Germline assignment: CDR1 SGHRS and CDR2 YFSETQ. The CDR3 coding sequence is TGCGCCAGCAGCAAGGGACAGGGCTCGAACACCGGGGAGCTGTTTTTT. This gives the protein CASSKGQGSNTGELFF.

This clonotype was recorded many times. V and J are TRBV5-1 and TRBJ2-3, with a weak D call TRBD2 (5 bases). With 4 bases removed from V and 6 bases from J, the gap between germline ends came to 15 bases. CDR3 length equals 14 residues. Germline-derived CDR1 and CDR2 are SGHRS and YFSETQ. CDR3 in DNA: TGCGCCAGCAGCGCGGGTGGACCCGCGGATACGCAGTATTTT. Its translation is CASSAGGPADTQYF.

In this sample, this clonotype turned up a few times. The CDR3 DNA is TGCAGCGTTGAAGAGAGTCCTGGTTCACCCCTCCACTTT. Translated: CSVEESPGSPLHF. The chain employs TRBV29-1 and TRBJ1-6; unclear D gene. The germline V gene has CDR1 SQVTM and CDR2 ANQGSEA. V gave up 0 bases and J gave up 9 bases, with 9 bases separating them. The CDR3 is made up of 13 amino acids.

The CDR3 coding sequence is TGTGCCTGGAGTGAGGACCTCGACACTGAAGCTTTCTTT. Amino acids: CAWSEDLDTEAFF. V and J are TRBV30 and TRBJ1-1; D is unresolved. Germline lookup yields CDR1 GTSNPN and CDR2 SVGIG (reference sequence). V was cut by 1 base and J by 3 bases, with 9 bases left in between. The CDR3 spans 13 residues.

As to this clonotype: Possible read error: a much larger clone is one base away. This chain uses TRBV20-1 with TRBJ1-1, with D hard to call. Germline loops: CDR1 DFQATT, CDR2 SNEGSKA (reference sequence). CDR3 size: 13 residues. CDR3 coding DNA: TGCTGTGCTAGAGATAGGCAGAACACTGAAGCTTTCTTT. It codes for CCARDRQNTEAFF.

This sequence joins TRBV27 and TRBJ1-5; 8 positions match TRBD1. V lost 8 bases to trimming and J lost 12 bases; unmatched junction nucleotides: 9. CDR3 size: 12 residues. The germline V gene has CDR1 MNHEY and CDR2 SMNVEV (reference sequence). The CDR3, as DNA: TGTGCCAGCGGTCCCGGGACAGGCGACCAGCATTTT. Translating gives CASGPGTGDQHF.

A word on this clonotype: This may be a read error, as it is one base from a much larger clone. Here the CDR3 omits its conserved ending phenylalanine or tryptophan, so a read error is the likely source. The V and J genes are TRBV12-3 or TRBV12-4 and TRBJ1-1, with D possibly being TRBD1 (5 bases). V lost 5 bases and J lost 3, with 10 bases in between. The CDR3 contains 13 residues. The CDR3 DNA reads TGTGCCAGCAGTCCTCCGGGGCACACTGAAGCTTTCTAT. Protein sequence: CASSPPGHTEAFY.

This clonotype was seen only a few times. V usage is TRBV6-4 and J usage is TRBJ1-5, with unresolved D. The CDR3 runs 14 residues. V lost 6 bases, J lost 6 bases, and 15 bases lay in between. Germline-derived CDR1 and CDR2 are MRHNA and SNTAGT. Here the CDR3 DNA reads TGTGCCAGCAGGGGGTACGGAGGCGGTCAGCCCCAGCATTTT. This gives the protein CASRGYGGGQPQHF.

This chain links TRBV27 with TRBJ1-5; TRBD1 is a possible D gene (5 bases). Germline CDR1 MNHEY, CDR2 SMNVEV (reference sequence). Trimming removed 4 bases from V and 4 bases from J, with 11 bases in between. The CDR3 covers 14 residues. DNA for the CDR3: TGTGCCAGCAGTTATCAGGGCGTTAATCAGCCCCAGCATTTT. Amino acids: CASSYQGVNQPQHF.

The table lists this clonotype with a few counts. This chain joins TRBV11-2 and TRBJ2-1; D ambiguous. Trimming shortened V by 2 bases and J by 0 bases, and 8 bases separated the two germline ends. The CDR3 length is 15 residues. CDR1 and CDR2 from the germline V gene are SGHAT and FQNNGV. CDR3 protein: CASSLYLPSYNEQFF. DNA for the CDR3: TGTGCCAGCAGCTTATATCTCCCCTCCTACAATGAGCAGTTCTTC.

This clonotype was seen repeatedly, ten times or more. This chain connects TRBV5-1 to TRBJ2-1; maybe TRBD2 (6 bases). The V end lost 0 bases, the J end lost 1 base, and 11 bases lay between the germline ends. Germline CDR1 reads SGHRS; CDR2 reads YFSETQ. There are 16 residues in the CDR3. The CDR3 DNA follows: TGCGCCAGCAGCTTGGCGGCAGGGACTTCCTACAATGAGCAGTTCTTC. Amino acid sequence: CASSLAAGTSYNEQFF.

A few counts support this clonotype. The rearrangement joins TRBV12-3 or TRBV12-4 to TRBJ1-2; 8 bases fit TRBD1. J lost 4 bases, V lost 1 base, and 5 bases had no gene match. This CDR3 has 15 amino acids. CDR3: CASSLGIDRGYGYTF. The CDR3 coding sequence is TGTGCCAGCAGTTTAGGTATTGACAGGGGCTATGGCTACACCTTC.

The chain has TRBV12-3 or TRBV12-4 and TRBJ1-1; D is uncertain. The CDR3 has 12 residues. V was pared by 6 bases and J by 10 bases, with 15 bases between. The CDR3 is CASSLGPRVAFF. DNA of the CDR3: TGTGCCAGCAGCCTTGGACCTAGGGTAGCTTTCTTT.

This chain joins TRBV12-3 or TRBV12-4 and TRBJ1-5; TRBD1 is a possible D gene (5 bases). The length of the CDR3 is 15 residues. V was pared by 6 bases and J by 2 bases, with 14 bases between. For the CDR3, the DNA is TGTGCCAGCAGCCCTCTTGGGGGTCGCAATCAGCCCCAGCATTTT. Protein product: CASSPLGGRNQPQHF.

The rearrangement joins TRBV12-3 or TRBV12-4 to TRBJ1-1; a possible D gene is TRBD1 (5 bases). This CDR3 spans 16 amino acids. Trimming shortened V by 5 bases and J by 2 bases, and 18 bases separated the two germline ends. Written as DNA, the CDR3 is TGTGCCAGCAGTCTTTTGGGGGGACGGATCAACACTGAAGCTTTCTTT. Amino acid sequence: CASSLLGGRINTEAFF.

This clonotype was counted between two and nine times. V is TRBV28 and J is TRBJ1-2, with D unclear. Trimming removed 4 bases at V and 2 bases at J, with 14 bases between. This CDR3 is built from 15 residues. Germline CDR1 is MDHEN and CDR2 is SYDVKM. CDR3 bases: TGTGCCAGCAGTTCCGCCGATGGATGGAACTATGGCTACACCTTC. Translation: CASSSADGWNYGYTF.

This clonotype was counted at least ten times. The rearrangement links TRBV12-3 or TRBV12-4 to TRBJ2-7; D gene uncertain. This CDR3 is built from 11 residues. Trimming cost V 2 bases and J 7 bases, with 6 bases left between them. The CDR3 here is CASSLLREQYF. The CDR3 region has the DNA TGTGCCAGCAGTTTACTTAGGGAGCAGTACTTC.